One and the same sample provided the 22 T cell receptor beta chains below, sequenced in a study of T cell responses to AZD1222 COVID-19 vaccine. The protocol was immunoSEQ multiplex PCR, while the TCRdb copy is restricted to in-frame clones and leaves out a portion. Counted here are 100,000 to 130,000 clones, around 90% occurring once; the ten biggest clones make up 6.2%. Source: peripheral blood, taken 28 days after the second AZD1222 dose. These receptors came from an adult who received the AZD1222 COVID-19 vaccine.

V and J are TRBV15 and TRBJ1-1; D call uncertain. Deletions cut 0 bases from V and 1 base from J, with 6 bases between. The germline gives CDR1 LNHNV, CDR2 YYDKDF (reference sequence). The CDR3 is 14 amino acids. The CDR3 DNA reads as TGTGCCACCAGCAGAGATTACGGGAACACTGAAGCTTTCTTT. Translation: CATSRDYGNTEAFF.

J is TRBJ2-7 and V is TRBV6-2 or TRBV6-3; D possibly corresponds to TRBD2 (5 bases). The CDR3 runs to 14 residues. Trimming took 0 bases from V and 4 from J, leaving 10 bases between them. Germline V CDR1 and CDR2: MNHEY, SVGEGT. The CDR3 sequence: CASSYSSRGYEQYF. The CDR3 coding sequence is TGTGCCAGCAGTTACTCTTCTAGAGGGTACGAGCAGTACTTC.

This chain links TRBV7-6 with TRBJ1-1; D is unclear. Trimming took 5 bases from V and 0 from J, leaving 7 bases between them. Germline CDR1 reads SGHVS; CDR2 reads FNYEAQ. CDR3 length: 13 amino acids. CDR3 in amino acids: CASSPLMNTEAFF. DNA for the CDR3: TGTGCCAGCAGCCCTCTCATGAACACTGAAGCTTTCTTT.

The CDR3 DNA follows: TGTGCCAGCAGCTTAGAGTTTGGCAGCCGAAACACTGAAGCTTTCTTT. It yields the protein CASSLEFGSRNTEAFF. J is TRBJ1-1 and V is TRBV11-2; no clear D gene. Germline values: CDR1 SGHAT, CDR2 FQNNGV. V shed 0 bases and J shed 2 bases, with 13 bases lying between them. The CDR3 runs 16 residues.

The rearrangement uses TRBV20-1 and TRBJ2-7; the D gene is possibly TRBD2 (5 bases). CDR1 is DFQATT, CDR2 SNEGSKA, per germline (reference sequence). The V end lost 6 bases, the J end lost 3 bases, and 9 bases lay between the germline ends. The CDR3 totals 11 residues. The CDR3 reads CSARRGYEQYF. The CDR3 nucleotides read TGCAGTGCCCGTCGGGGCTACGAGCAGTACTTC.

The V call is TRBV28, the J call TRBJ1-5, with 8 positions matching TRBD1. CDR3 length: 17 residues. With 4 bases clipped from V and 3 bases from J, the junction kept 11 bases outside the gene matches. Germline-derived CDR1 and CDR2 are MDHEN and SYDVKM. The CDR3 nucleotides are TGTGCCAGCAGTTCGACAGGGGCCAAAGCCAACAATCAGCCCCAGCATTTT. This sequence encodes CASSSTGAKANNQPQHF.

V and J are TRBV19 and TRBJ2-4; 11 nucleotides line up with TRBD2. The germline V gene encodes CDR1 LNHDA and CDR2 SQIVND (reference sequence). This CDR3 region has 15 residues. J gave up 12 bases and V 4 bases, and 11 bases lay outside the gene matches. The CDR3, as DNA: TGTGCCAGTAGTAGCCTAGCGGGAGGACTCGGAGGTCAGTACTTC. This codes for CASSSLAGGLGGQYF.

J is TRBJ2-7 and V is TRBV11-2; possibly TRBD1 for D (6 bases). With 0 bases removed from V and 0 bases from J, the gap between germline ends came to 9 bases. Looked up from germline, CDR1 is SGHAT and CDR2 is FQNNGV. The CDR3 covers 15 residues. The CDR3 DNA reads TGTGCCAGCAGCTTAGAGGGGACATCCTCCTACGAGCAGTACTTC. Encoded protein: CASSLEGTSSYEQYF.

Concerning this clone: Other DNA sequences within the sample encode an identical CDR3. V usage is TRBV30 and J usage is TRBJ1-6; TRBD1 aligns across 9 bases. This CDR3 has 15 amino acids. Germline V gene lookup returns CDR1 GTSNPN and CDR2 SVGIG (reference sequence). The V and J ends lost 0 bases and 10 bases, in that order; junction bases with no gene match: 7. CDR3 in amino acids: CAWSVRGQGRSPLHF. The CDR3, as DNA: TGTGCCTGGAGTGTACGGGGACAGGGACGATCACCCCTCCACTTT.

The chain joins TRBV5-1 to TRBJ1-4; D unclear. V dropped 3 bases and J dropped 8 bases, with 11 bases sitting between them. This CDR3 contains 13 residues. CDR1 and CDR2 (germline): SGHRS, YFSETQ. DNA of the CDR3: TGCGCCAGCAGCTATCAGGTTGGGGAAAAACTGTTTTTT. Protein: CASSYQVGEKLFF.

CDR3 coding DNA: TGCAGCGTTGACAGGGGAATGTATAATTCACCCCTCCACTTT. This translates into CSVDRGMYNSPLHF. The chain uses TRBV29-1 and TRBJ1-6; possible D gene TRBD1, 6 bases. There are 14 residues in the CDR3. Germline V lookup: CDR1 SQVTM, CDR2 ANQGSEA. V was clipped by 3 bases and J by 4 bases, with 10 bases between them.

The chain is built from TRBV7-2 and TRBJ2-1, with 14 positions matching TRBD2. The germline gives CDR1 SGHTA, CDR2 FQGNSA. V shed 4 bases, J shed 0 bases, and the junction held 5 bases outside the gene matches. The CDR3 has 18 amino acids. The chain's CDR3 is CASSSGTSGSHSYNEQFF. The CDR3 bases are TGTGCCAGCAGCTCCGGGACTAGCGGGAGCCACTCCTACAATGAGCAGTTCTTC. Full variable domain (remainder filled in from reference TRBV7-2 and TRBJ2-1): GAGVSQSPSNKVTEKGKDVELRCDPISGHTALYWYRQSLGQGLEFLIYFQGNSAPDKSGLPSDRFSAERTGGSVSTLTIQRTQQEDSAVYLCASSSGTSGSHSYNEQFFGPGTRLTVL.

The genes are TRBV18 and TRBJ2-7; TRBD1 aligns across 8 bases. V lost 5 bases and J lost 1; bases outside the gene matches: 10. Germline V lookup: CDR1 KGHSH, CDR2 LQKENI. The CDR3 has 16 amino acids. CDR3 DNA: TGTGCCAGCTCAAATTTAAGGACAGGGAGTTCCTACGAGCAGTACTTC. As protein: CASSNLRTGSSYEQYF.

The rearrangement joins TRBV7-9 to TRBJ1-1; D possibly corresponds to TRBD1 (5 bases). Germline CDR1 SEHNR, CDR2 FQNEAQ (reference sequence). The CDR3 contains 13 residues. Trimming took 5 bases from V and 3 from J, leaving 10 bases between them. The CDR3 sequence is CASSAGTYTEAFF. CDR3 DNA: TGTGCCAGCAGCGCAGGGACTTACACTGAAGCTTTCTTT.

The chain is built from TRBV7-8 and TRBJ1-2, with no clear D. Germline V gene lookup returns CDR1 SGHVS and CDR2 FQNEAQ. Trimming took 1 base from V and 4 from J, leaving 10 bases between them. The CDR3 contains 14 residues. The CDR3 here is CASSLEDGVYGYTF. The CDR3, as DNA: TGTGCCAGCAGCTTAGAGGACGGGGTCTATGGCTACACCTTC.

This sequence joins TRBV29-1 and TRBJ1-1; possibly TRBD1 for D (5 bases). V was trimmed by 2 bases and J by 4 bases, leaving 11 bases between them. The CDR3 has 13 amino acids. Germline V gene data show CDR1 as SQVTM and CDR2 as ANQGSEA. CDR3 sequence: CSVESRAGTEAFF. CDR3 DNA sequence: TGCAGCGTTGAAAGCAGGGCGGGCACTGAAGCTTTCTTT. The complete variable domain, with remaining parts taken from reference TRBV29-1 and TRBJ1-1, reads SAVISQKPSRDICQRGTSLTIQCQVDSQVTMMFWYRQQPGQSLTLIATANQGSEATYESGFVIDKFPISRPNLTFSTLTVSNMSPEDSSIYLCSVESRAGTEAFFGQGTRLTVV.

The CDR3 is CASSPPGSGANVLTF. CDR3 DNA: TGTGCCAGCAGCCCCCCAGGCTCTGGGGCCAACGTCCTGACTTTC. This sequence joins TRBV13 and TRBJ2-6; D is undetermined. This CDR3 is built from 15 residues. Trimming shortened V by 5 bases and J by 0 bases, and 8 bases separated the two germline ends. The germline V gene has CDR1 PRHDT and CDR2 FYEKMQ (reference sequence).

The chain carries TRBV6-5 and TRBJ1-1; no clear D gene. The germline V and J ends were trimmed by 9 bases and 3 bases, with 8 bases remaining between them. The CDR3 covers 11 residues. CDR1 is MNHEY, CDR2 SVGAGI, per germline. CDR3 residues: CASLRDTEAFF. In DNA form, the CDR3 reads TGTGCCAGTTTGAGGGACACTGAAGCTTTCTTT.

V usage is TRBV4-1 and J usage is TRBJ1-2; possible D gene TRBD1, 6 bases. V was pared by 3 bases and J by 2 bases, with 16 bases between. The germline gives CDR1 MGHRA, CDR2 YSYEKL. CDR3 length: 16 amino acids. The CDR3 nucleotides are TGCGCCAGCAGCCACGGTCGACAGGCCGAGAACTATGGCTACACCTTC. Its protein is CASSHGRQAENYGYTF.

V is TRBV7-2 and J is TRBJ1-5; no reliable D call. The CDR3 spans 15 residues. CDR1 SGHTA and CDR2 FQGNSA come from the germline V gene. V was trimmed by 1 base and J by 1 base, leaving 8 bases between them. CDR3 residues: CASSLVLTSNQPQHF. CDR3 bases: TGTGCCAGCAGCTTAGTGCTAACCAGCAATCAGCCCCAGCATTTT.

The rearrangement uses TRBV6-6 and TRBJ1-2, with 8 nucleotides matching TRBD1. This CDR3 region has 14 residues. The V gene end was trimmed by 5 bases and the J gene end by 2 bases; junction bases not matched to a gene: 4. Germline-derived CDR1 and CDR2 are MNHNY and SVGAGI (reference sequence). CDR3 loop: CASSRTGTNYGYTF. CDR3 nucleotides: TGTGCCAGCAGTAGGACAGGGACCAACTATGGCTACACCTTC.

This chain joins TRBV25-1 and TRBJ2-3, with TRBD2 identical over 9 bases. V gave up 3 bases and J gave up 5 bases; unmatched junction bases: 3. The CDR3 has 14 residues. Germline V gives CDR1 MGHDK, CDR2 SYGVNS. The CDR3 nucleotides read TGTGCCAGCAGTGATCTAGCGGGGAAAGATACGCAGTATTTT. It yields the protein CASSDLAGKDTQYF.